This TCR beta chain was profiled in a study of human T cells and chemical hapten exposure. Study context: TCR yields per sample varied, mainly owing to small pooled library volume differences.

In germline, CDR1 is LGHNA, CDR2 YSLEER. V shed 3 bases, J shed 3 bases, and the junction held 0 bases outside the gene matches. This CDR3 region has 15 residues. Individual cDNA molecules each carried unique molecular identifiers attached by the library. One entry per CDR3 protein, called by TCRdb with MiXCR from the RACE reads. The sample has roughly 380,000 distinct CDR3 sequences; roughly 6% are singletons. Time point of the sample: patch test 2, 6 weeks after DPC sensitization. Documented treatment: therapeutic diphenylcyclopropenone sensitization with weekly scalp DPC. The clonotype was recovered from a woman aged 18 to 35 with alopecia areata. Some clones in this sample may be carry-over from other donors' samples. This chain joins TRBV4-3 and TRBJ2-7; 15 nucleotides agree with TRBD2. The source material was whole blood, sampled in connection with sensitization to the hapten diphenylcyclopropenone (DPC). CDR3 nucleotides: TGCGCCAGCAGCCAGGGACTAGCGGGGGGCTACGAGCAGTACTTC. It encodes CASSQGLAGGYEQYF.